This T cell receptor beta chain was sequenced for a study of blood T cell repertoires in COVID-19. Study context: Sources were T cells, B-cell-depleted T cells, or PBMCs; the material itself was cDNA or gDNA.

Per the study methods: Reference gene primers were amplified, and this amplification served to estimate nucleated cell counts. The assay was immunoSEQ multiplex PCR, and TCRdb's table has in-frame clones only and misses some. V and J calls and clone size are copied from that table; D and trimming were computed from the DNA. The sample has roughly 340,000 clones, roughly 86% seen once. The CDR3 spans 15 residues. Germline CDR1 reads SGHRS; CDR2 reads YFSETQ. Trimming cost V 4 bases and J 0 bases; bases outside gene matches: 6. Seattle-derived patients entered the study during active infection and were followed longitudinally.

The sequenced sample was peripheral blood. This chain links TRBV5-1 with TRBJ1-1; TRBD1 aligns across 7 bases. The TCR sequence derives from a woman aged 70-85 years with COVID-19, enrolled during active disease. The CDR3 DNA sequence: TGCGCCAGCAGCCCAACAGGGGTCATGAACACTGAAGCTTTCTTT. Encoded protein: CASSPTGVMNTEAFF. Variable domain in full (rest from reference TRBV5-1 and TRBJ1-1): KAGVTQTPRYLIKTRGQQVTLSCSPISGHRSVSWYQQTPGQGLQFLFEYFSETQRNKGNFPGRFSGRQFSNSRSEMNVSTLELGDSALYLCASSPTGVMNTEAFFGQGTRLTVV.